Each of the 17 T cell receptor beta chains below was sequenced from the same sample in a study of T cells in Graves' hyperthyroidism and ophthalmopathy. The TCR beta CDR3 regions underwent amplification using RNA transcripts as the source. During a first-round RT-PCR of the TCR CDR3, the HTBI primer set was used. MiXCR, applied by TCRdb to the multiplex PCR reads, yields one record per CDR3 protein. Of around 540,000 distinct CDR3 sequences in the sample, about 16% were seen once. The sequenced sample consisted of blood. These receptors originate from a woman aged 25 to 39 with Graves' ophthalmopathy.

The chain has TRBV29-1 and TRBJ1-4; D not certain. The CDR3 spans 10 residues. V was clipped by 6 bases and J by 7 bases, with 6 bases between them. The germline V gene encodes CDR1 SQVTM and CDR2 ANQGSEA. CDR3 sequence (DNA): TGCAGCGTCCGAGGTGAAAAACTGTTTTTT. Translation: CSVRGEKLFF.

The CDR3 loop is CASSPPGTYRGGTGELFF. The CDR3 coding sequence is TGTGCCAGCTCACCACCCGGGACGTACAGGGGTGGCACCGGGGAGCTGTTTTTT. J is TRBJ2-2 and V is TRBV18, with 7 bases identical to TRBD1. The CDR3 loop spans 18 amino acids. Germline values: CDR1 KGHSH, CDR2 LQKENI. With 0 bases clipped from V and 4 bases from J, the junction kept 11 bases outside the gene matches.

This clonotype was counted at least ten times. This sequence joins TRBV9 and TRBJ1-1; no clear D. This CDR3 contains 15 residues. V lost 0 bases, J lost 1 base, and 10 bases lay in between. Germline loops: CDR1 SGDLS, CDR2 YYNGEE. DNA of the CDR3: TGTGCCAGCAGCGTAGGATCCCTCGGGAACACTGAAGCTTTCTTT. Amino acids: CASSVGSLGNTEAFF.

The table lists this clonotype with many counts. The V gene is TRBV11-2, the J gene TRBJ2-2; 7 positions agree with TRBD2. Germline V gene lookup returns CDR1 SGHAT and CDR2 FQNNGV. After removal of 2 bases from V and 4 bases from J, the junction contained 4 bases not matched to a gene. The CDR3 length is 15 residues. The CDR3 nucleotides read TGTGCCAGCAGCTTACGGCGGGAGAGCACCGGGGAGCTGTTTTTT. Its protein product is CASSLRRESTGELFF. The variable domain in full, with the rest retrieved from reference TRBV11-2 and TRBJ2-2, is EAGVAQSPRYKIIEKRQSVAFWCNPISGHATLYWYQQILGQGPKLLIQFQNNGVVDDSQLPKDRFSAERLKGVDSTLKIQPAKLEDSAVYLCASSLRRESTGELFFGEGSRLTVL.

With regard to this clonotype: Sequence at one end of the junction differs from germline and may be a read error. The V call is TRBV5-1, the J call TRBJ2-3; D might be TRBD1 (5 bases). This CDR3 has 16 amino acids. Germline lookup yields CDR1 SGHRS and CDR2 YFSETQ. CDR3 region: CASSLGAIARTDTQYF. The CDR3 nucleotides read TGTGCCAGCAGCTTAGGGGCAATAGCCCGCACAGATACGCAGTATTTT. Combining the CDR3 with reference TRBV5-1 and TRBJ2-3 gives the whole variable domain KAGVTQTPRYLIKTRGQQVTLSCSPISGHRSVSWYQQTPGQGLQFLFEYFSETQRNKGNFPGRFSGRQFSNSRSEMNVSTLELGDSALYLCASSLGAIARTDTQYFGPGTRLTVL.

The sample holds many counts of this clonotype. The genes are TRBV7-8 and TRBJ2-1; 8 bases align to TRBD2. Germline values: CDR1 SGHVS, CDR2 FQNEAQ. After removal of 5 bases from V and 8 bases from J, the junction contained 11 bases not matched to a gene. This CDR3 region has 15 residues. The CDR3: CASSQLAGLRDEQFF. For the CDR3, the DNA is TGTGCCAGCAGCCAGTTAGCGGGGCTACGGGATGAGCAGTTCTTC.

This clonotype came up many times. The chain employs TRBV2 and TRBJ1-1; the match to TRBD1 covers 9 bases. The CDR3 covers 14 residues. Trimming at V came to 6 bases and at J to 3 bases, leaving 5 bases not matched to a gene. Germline V CDR1 and CDR2: SNHLY, FYNNEI. CDR3 sequence (DNA): TGTGCCAGCAGGGAGGACAGGGGAGACACTGAAGCTTTCTTT. Encoded protein: CASREDRGDTEAFF.

The V call is TRBV14, the J call TRBJ2-7; unclear D gene. CDR3 length: 14 amino acids. Germline CDR1 and CDR2: SGHDN and FVKESK. V was cut by 3 bases and J by 3 bases, with 12 bases left in between. DNA of the CDR3: TGTGCCAGCAGCCATTTTGACGTAGGCTACGAGCAGTACTTC. This translates into CASSHFDVGYEQYF.

This clonotype appeared a few times. The rearrangement links TRBV20-1 to TRBJ2-1; possibly TRBD1 for D (6 bases). This CDR3 has 15 residues. Trimming took 5 bases from V and 5 from J, leaving 19 bases between them. Per germline, CDR1 DFQATT and CDR2 SNEGSKA (reference sequence). The DNA of the CDR3 is TGCAGTGCTCCCAACCCCCAGGGGCAGGACAATGAGCAGTTCTTC. It specifies CSAPNPQGQDNEQFF.

This clonotype was counted many times. This rearrangement joins TRBV29-1 to TRBJ2-7, with 14 bases matching TRBD2. The CDR3 covers 17 residues. J gave up 6 bases and V 4 bases, and 14 bases lay outside the gene matches. Per germline, CDR1 SQVTM and CDR2 ANQGSEA. In DNA, the CDR3 is TGCAGCGTTGCACCTACCGGGGGGACTAGCGGGAGCGCCGAGCAGTACTTC. It is translated as CSVAPTGGTSGSAEQYF.

This clonotype came up many times. The genes are TRBV28 and TRBJ2-2, with 9 bases matching TRBD1. The CDR3 has 16 residues. The germline V gene encodes CDR1 MDHEN and CDR2 SYDVKM. With V trimmed by 5 bases and J by 1 base, 5 bases remained unmatched. The CDR3 spells CASSVRQGVNTGELFF. The CDR3 coding sequence is TGTGCCAGCAGTGTCAGACAGGGGGTGAACACCGGGGAGCTGTTTTTT.

This clonotype was seen a handful of times. Possible read error: a much larger clone is one base away. DNA for the CDR3: TGTGCCAGCAGCAAACCGGGACAGGGGTCTAATGTGCAGTTCTTC. Translation gives CASSKPGQGSNVQFF. V usage is TRBV11-3 and J usage is TRBJ2-1, with TRBD1 matching 10 bases. CDR3 length equals 15 residues. CDR1 is SGHNT, CDR2 YENEEA, per germline.

This clonotype has ten or more counts. V is TRBV28 and J is TRBJ2-7, with a possible D match to TRBD1 (6 bases). Germline CDR1 is MDHEN and CDR2 is SYDVKM. The CDR3 spans 13 residues. V lost 5 bases, J lost 4 bases, and 12 bases lay in between. This CDR3 is CASSPTGGYEQYF. Written as DNA, the CDR3 is TGTGCCAGCAGTCCGACAGGAGGATACGAGCAGTACTTC. Full variable domain (remainder filled in from reference TRBV28 and TRBJ2-7): DVKVTQSSRYLVKRTGEKVFLECVQDMDHENMFWYRQDPGLGLRLIYFSYDVKMKEKGDIPEGYSVSREKKERFSLILESASTNQTSMYLCASSPTGGYEQYFGPGTRLTVT.

The table lists this clonotype with many counts. V is TRBV3-1 and J is TRBJ2-2, with a possible D match to TRBD1 (6 bases). Germline values: CDR1 LGHDT, CDR2 YNNKEL (reference sequence). The CDR3 spans 15 residues. Deletions cut 4 bases from V and 7 bases from J, with 16 bases between. The DNA of the CDR3 is TGTGCCAGCAGCCCCGGACAGTTGGTGGTCGGGGAGCTGTTTTTT. It is translated as CASSPGQLVVGELFF.

The chain links TRBV28 to TRBJ2-7; 10 positions agree with TRBD1. This CDR3 is built from 15 residues. Germline V lookup: CDR1 MDHEN, CDR2 SYDVKM. V lost 2 bases to trimming and J lost 5 bases; unmatched junction nucleotides: 6. The CDR3 sequence is CASSLPGQGPHEQYF. Written as DNA, the CDR3 is TGTGCCAGCAGTTTACCGGGACAGGGGCCCCACGAGCAGTACTTC.

This clonotype was seen a handful of times. This chain uses TRBV18 with TRBJ2-7, with D perhaps TRBD1 (6 bases). The V and J ends lost 3 bases and 4 bases respectively, with 22 bases between them. This CDR3 has 17 amino acids. Germline V gene lookup returns CDR1 KGHSH and CDR2 LQKENI. This CDR3 is CASSPRKDSPGPYEQYF. The CDR3 DNA reads as TGTGCCAGCTCACCCCGAAAGGACAGCCCTGGGCCTTACGAGCAGTACTTC. The variable domain in full, completed from reference TRBV18 and TRBJ2-7, reads NAGVMQNPRHLVRRRGQEARLRCSPMKGHSHVYWYRQLPEEGLKFMVYLQKENIIDESGMPKERFSAEFPKEGPSILRIQQVVRGDSAAYFCASSPRKDSPGPYEQYFGPGTRLTVT.

To note about this clonotype: A much larger clone is a single base away; this may be a read error. V usage is TRBV12-3 or TRBV12-4 and J usage is TRBJ2-5; D not resolved. The CDR3 has 14 amino acids. The CDR3 loop reads CAGSHASVSKTQYF. The CDR3, as DNA: TGTGCCGGCAGCCACGCCAGTGTGTCGAAGACCCAGTACTTC.